The 31 T cell receptor beta chains given below trace back to one sample, sequenced in a study of CD4 and CD8 cells across lung adenocarcinoma regions. TCRdb analysed the PCR reads with MiXCR anew, one entry per CDR3 protein. Here the sample spans some 20,000 distinct CDR3 sequences, about 53% being singletons. Sequencing was done on a sample of CD8+ T cells from the center of a lung tumor. These receptors were collected from a female donor with lung adenocarcinoma. The CD4 and CD8 labels of this study may be unreliable.

Worth noting for this clonotype: A junction end diverges from the germline sequence, so it may reflect a read error. The rearrangement links TRBV6-1 to TRBJ2-3; a weak D match, TRBD2 (6 bases). CDR1 and CDR2 (germline): MNHNS, SASEGT. The CDR3 loop spans 16 amino acids. CDR3 residues: CASREDAGGATDTQYF. Here the CDR3 DNA reads TGTGCCAGCAGGGAAGACGCGGGCGGGGCGACAGATACGCAGTACTTT.

As concerns this clonotype: The germline gene is not matched at one end of the junction; a read error may be the cause. The rearrangement uses TRBV6-4 and TRBJ2-4; D is possibly TRBD1 or TRBD2 (6 bases each). This CDR3 is 16 amino acids long. Germline V lookup: CDR1 MRHNA, CDR2 SNTAGT. CDR3 sequence (DNA): TGTGCCAGCAGTGACTCGGGGCCGGGGGCCAAAAACACTCAGTACTTC. Translated, it gives CASSDSGPGAKNTQYF.

V usage is TRBV27 and J usage is TRBJ2-1; no clear D. Judging by the DNA end, TRBJ2-7 fits better; the J call may be wrong. The CDR3 extends over 14 amino acids. Germline CDR1 reads MNHEY; CDR2 reads SMNVEV (reference sequence). The CDR3 region is CASSLTTRAYEQYF. Here the CDR3 DNA reads TGTGCCAGCAGTTTAACAACCAGAGCCTACGAGCAGTACTTC.

The rearrangement joins TRBV10-3 to TRBJ2-2, with D uncertain. The CDR3 is made up of 16 amino acids. Trimming removed 2 bases at V and 0 bases at J, with 10 bases between. From germline, CDR1 is ENHRY and CDR2 SYGVKD. CDR3 in DNA: TGTGCCATCAGTGAGGTCGGTGAGCCGAACACCGGGGAGCTGTTTTTT. Protein product: CAISEVGEPNTGELFF.

The chain employs TRBV12-3 or TRBV12-4 and TRBJ2-3, with 13 bases lining up with TRBD2. The CDR3 contains 17 residues. With 6 bases clipped from V and 2 bases from J, the junction kept 8 bases outside the gene matches. Here the CDR3 DNA reads TGTGCCAGCAGCCGACTAGCGGGAGGCTCATTCACAGATACGCAGTATTTT. Translated, it gives CASSRLAGGSFTDTQYF.

This clonotype was seen a few times. The V and J genes are TRBV10-2 and TRBJ2-2; 9 bases match TRBD2. In germline, CDR1 is WSHSY, CDR2 SAAADI. The V segment lost 5 bases and the J segment 5 bases; nucleotides outside the gene matches: 6. The CDR3 consists of 15 residues. CDR3 region: CASSRTTSGTGELFF. The DNA for the CDR3 is TGCGCCAGCAGTAGGACAACTAGCGGGACCGGGGAGCTGTTTTTT.

This chain connects TRBV6-1 to TRBJ2-4; 7 nucleotides agree with TRBD1. The J call is in doubt because the DNA end fits TRBJ2-1 better. The CDR3 length is 14 residues. Per the germline V gene, CDR1 is MNHNS and CDR2 is SASEGT. The DNA of the CDR3 is TGTGCCAGCAGTAGGGACAGCTTTGGGGAGACCCAGTTCTTC. As protein: CASSRDSFGETQFF.

Concerning this clonotype itself: The junction does not match germline at one end; this may be a read error. The J gene is TRBJ2-3, the V gene TRBV27, with D uncertain. The CDR3 contains 13 residues. Germline CDR1 and CDR2: MNHEY and SMNVEV (reference sequence). CDR3 loop: CASSLRVKDTQYF. As DNA, the CDR3 is TGTGCCTCCAGTTTACGAGTCAAAGATACGCAGTACTTT.

The chain joins TRBV10-3 to TRBJ2-2; D is tentatively TRBD1 or TRBD2 (5 bases each). Germline CDR1 and CDR2: ENHRY and SYGVKD. This CDR3 region has 16 residues. V was shortened by 8 bases and J by 16 bases, with 32 bases between the two germline ends. The CDR3 DNA follows: TGTGCCATCCCGGGGCTCGGGGCTGTGATCACCGAGACGCAGTTTTTT. Translation gives CAIPGLGAVITETQFF.

With regard to this clonotype: At one of its ends the junction is not consistent with the germline gene, which may arise from a read error. The CDR3 loop reads CASKTGQSNTGALYF. The DNA of the CDR3 is TGTGCCAGCAAGACGGGACAATCGAACACCGGTGCGCTGTATTTT. The V and J genes are TRBV6-1 and TRBJ2-2; the D gene is possibly TRBD1 (6 bases). The germline V gene has CDR1 MNHNS and CDR2 SASEGT. This CDR3 has 15 amino acids.

On this clonotype: An end of the junction does not agree with germline; a read error may underlie this. The chain couples TRBV27 to TRBJ2-5; D uncertain. Germline V lookup: CDR1 MNHEY, CDR2 SMNVEV (reference sequence). The CDR3 spans 11 residues. The CDR3 here is CGGSDHDTQYF. CDR3 coding DNA: TGCGGCGGCAGTGACCACGATACCCAGTACTTC.

As regards this clonotype: A junction end diverges from the germline sequence, so it may reflect a read error. V usage is TRBV7-3 and J usage is TRBJ2-3; a possible D gene is TRBD2 (6 bases). This CDR3 is 15 amino acids long. Germline values: CDR1 SGHTA, CDR2 FQGTGA. The chain's CDR3 is CGSGLGLGGKNTQYF. Here the CDR3 DNA reads TGTGGCAGCGGCTTGGGGCTGGGAGGCAAAAATACGCAGTATTTC.

Comments on this clonotype: Germline is not matched at one junction end, which may reflect a read error. The chain joins TRBV4-1 to TRBJ2-5; 9 bases align to TRBD2. The CDR3 runs 20 residues. Germline values: CDR1 MGHRA, CDR2 YSYEKL. The CDR3 sequence: CASSQPASGGGGRGKETQYF. CDR3 nucleotide sequence: TGCGCCAGCAGCCAACCCGCCTCGGGCGGGGGGGGCCGTGGCAAAGAGACCCAGTACTTT.

This chain links TRBV6-1 with TRBJ2-1; TRBD2 matches at 14 bases. Germline V CDR1 and CDR2: MNHNS, SASEGT. The CDR3 covers 15 residues. J gave up 9 bases and V 4 bases, and 5 bases lay outside the gene matches. The DNA of the CDR3 is TGTGCCAGCAGTGGGACTAGCGGGAGGATGGGTGAGCAGTTCTTC. Amino acid sequence: CASSGTSGRMGEQFF.

The gene calls are TRBV6-5 and TRBJ2-3; D unclear. Germline V lookup: CDR1 MNHEY, CDR2 SVGAGI. The V gene lost 0 bases and the J gene lost 1 base, with 2 bases spanning the gap. The CDR3 loop spans 13 amino acids. The CDR3 DNA is TGTGCCAGCAGTTACTCCGGCACAGATACGCAGTATTTT. Its translation: CASSYSGTDTQYF.

This clonotype was recorded many times. V usage is TRBV4-1 and J usage is TRBJ2-7; D possibly corresponds to TRBD2 (5 bases). In germline, CDR1 is MGHRA, CDR2 YSYEKL. The CDR3 has 16 amino acids. Trimming left V 6 bases short and J 2 bases short, with 20 bases between. The CDR3 DNA reads as TGCGCCAGCAGTCAAACGAGTAACCTAGCCACCTACGAGCAGTACGTC. Its translation: CASSQTSNLATYEQYV.

Note on this clonotype: This could be a read error, since a much larger clone is one nucleotide away. The chain links TRBV27 to TRBJ2-1; D is uncertain. Trimming pared 5 bases from V and 10 bases from J, leaving 24 bases between. The CDR3 is 16 residues long. The V gene's germline CDR1 is MNHEY and CDR2 SMNVEV (reference sequence). CDR3 amino acids: CASSSLDGRYSYEQFF. CDR3 sequence (DNA): TGTGCCAGCAGTAGCCTGGACGGCCGTTACTCCTACGAGCAGTTCTTC.

The rearrangement links TRBV27 to TRBJ2-1, with TRBD1 matching 9 bases. There are 14 residues in the CDR3. The trim removed 4 bases at V and 6 bases at J, leaving 4 bases unmatched. Germline V gene lookup returns CDR1 MNHEY and CDR2 SMNVEV (reference sequence). CDR3 nucleotide sequence: TGTGCCAGCAGTTCGGGACAGGGATTCAATGAGCAGTTCTTC. Amino acids: CASSSGQGFNEQFF.

This chain links TRBV6-1 with TRBJ2-1, with a tentative D call TRBD1 (5 bases). V lost 1 base to trimming and J lost 9 bases, with 13 bases between them. The CDR3 covers 14 residues. Germline lookup yields CDR1 MNHNS and CDR2 SASEGT. The CDR3: CASSEDWQGREQFF. DNA of the CDR3: TGTGCCAGCAGTGAAGATTGGCAGGGCCGTGAGCAGTTCTTC.

The rearrangement uses TRBV28 and TRBJ2-7; possible D gene TRBD1, 5 bases. Looked up from germline, CDR1 is MDHEN and CDR2 is SYDVKM. The V and J ends lost 2 bases and 0 bases respectively, with 11 bases between them. This CDR3 is built from 15 residues. The CDR3 DNA follows: TGTGCCAGCAGTTTACAGGGTTTGCACTCCTACGAGCAGTACTTC. Its translation: CASSLQGLHSYEQYF.

This clonotype has a handful of counts. The J gene is TRBJ2-1, the V gene TRBV10-1, with D uncertain. Germline CDR1 and CDR2: WNHNN and SYGVQD (reference sequence). CDR3 length: 16 residues. V was pared by 3 bases and J by 5 bases, with 17 bases between. The CDR3 spells CASSEPTGWWNNEQFF. The DNA for the CDR3 is TGCGCCAGCAGTGAACCGACCGGGTGGTGGAACAATGAGCAGTTCTTC.

This chain links TRBV30 with TRBJ1-1, with D possibly being TRBD1 (5 bases). V was cut by 5 bases and J by 11 bases, with 18 bases left in between. The germline CDR1 and CDR2 sequences are GTSNPN and SVGIG (reference sequence). CDR3 length: 12 residues. CDR3 residues: CAWGSEGQGAFF. In nucleotides, the CDR3 is TGTGCCTGGGGCTCCGAGGGTCAGGGCGCTTTCTTT.

On this clonotype: At one of its ends the junction is not consistent with the germline gene, which may arise from a read error. V usage is TRBV6-1 and J usage is TRBJ2-4, with a possible D match to TRBD1 (6 bases). Germline CDR1 reads MNHNS; CDR2 reads SASEGT. The CDR3 runs to 14 residues. The CDR3 spells CASQGLGAKNIQYF. CDR3 sequence (DNA): TGTGCCAGCCAGGGGCTGGGAGCCAAAAACATTCAGTACTTT.

This chain uses TRBV6-1 with TRBJ2-1, with D maybe TRBD1 (5 bases). There are 15 residues in the CDR3. V dropped 7 bases and J dropped 0 bases, with 13 bases sitting between them. Germline CDR1 and CDR2: MNHNS and SASEGT. Here the CDR3 reads CASMARGSSYNEQFF. CDR3 nucleotide sequence: TGTGCCAGCATGGCTAGGGGAAGCTCCTACAATGAGCAGTTCTTC.

There are a few counts of this clonotype. The chain combines TRBV27 with TRBJ2-3, with D possibly matching TRBD2 (5 bases). The better agreement between TRBJ2-1 and the DNA end casts doubt on the J call. The germline V gene has CDR1 MNHEY and CDR2 SMNVEV (reference sequence). The CDR3 length is 12 residues. The CDR3 DNA reads as TGTGCCAGCAGTCGGGGTGCGCATGAGCAGTTCTTC. It codes for CASSRGAHEQFF.

In this sample, this clonotype turned up a few times. This chain connects TRBV20-1 to TRBJ2-1; tentatively, D is TRBD1 (6 bases). The closer fit of TRBJ2-7 to the DNA end suggests the J call may be wrong. Germline V CDR1 and CDR2: DFQATT, SNEGSKA (reference sequence). The CDR3 is 16 amino acids. CDR3 loop: CSARDPLGADSYEQYF. The CDR3 coding sequence is TGCAGTGCTAGAGATCCACTGGGGGCCGACTCCTACGAGCAGTACTTC.

The rearrangement uses TRBV5-1 and TRBJ2-2, with D maybe TRBD1 (6 bases). Germline CDR1 reads SGHRS; CDR2 reads YFSETQ. V lost 4 bases, J lost 3 bases, and 10 bases lay in between. The CDR3 extends over 14 amino acids. The CDR3 sequence is CASSAGQYTGELFF. The CDR3 DNA reads TGCGCCAGCAGCGCAGGACAGTACACCGGGGAGCTGTTTTTT.

J is TRBJ2-5 and V is TRBV27; 7 positions agree with TRBD2. Germline V gene sequence: CDR1 MNHEY, CDR2 SMNVEV (reference sequence). After removal of 6 bases from V and 0 bases from J, the junction contained 22 bases not matched to a gene. CDR3 size: 20 residues. The CDR3 here is CASRSRAVGGGCRDQETQYF. CDR3 coding DNA: TGTGCCAGCAGGTCAAGGGCGGTGGGGGGGGGGTGCCGTGACCAAGAGACCCAGTACTTC.

In its sample, this clonotype was seen a few times. A much bigger clone sits one base away, suggesting this may be a read error. The CDR3 is CASTSGTSGRKLDNEQYF. The CDR3 DNA follows: TGTGCCAGCACCTCCGGGACTAGCGGGAGAAAATTGGACAATGAGCAGTACTTC. The gene calls are TRBV27 and TRBJ2-1, with 14 bases fitting TRBD2. Near its end, the DNA agrees better with TRBJ2-7, so the J call may be wrong. CDR1 MNHEY and CDR2 SMNVEV come from the germline V gene (reference sequence). The CDR3 runs to 18 residues.

This clonotype was counted a single time. The chain combines TRBV6-1 with TRBJ2-1, with D unresolved. The CDR3 consists of 13 residues. Trimming stripped 6 bases from V and 8 bases from J, with 14 bases between. Germline V lookup: CDR1 MNHNS, CDR2 SASEGT. This CDR3 reads CASRVPSADEQFF. The CDR3, as DNA: TGTGCCAGCAGGGTACCCTCAGCCGATGAGCAGTTCTTC.

Concerning this clonotype itself: At one end the junction does not follow the germline gene, possibly because of a read error. The V gene is TRBV10-2, the J gene TRBJ2-4; perhaps D is TRBD1 or TRBD2 (5 bases each). The CDR3 extends over 15 amino acids. Per the germline V gene, CDR1 is WSHSY and CDR2 is SAAADI. CDR3 amino acids: CASSTGRRDKNTQYF. The CDR3, as DNA: TGCGCCAGCAGTACGGGGCGGCGAGACAAAAACACTCAGTACTTC.